Described below is a single T cell receptor beta chain sequence and its context. Its specificity is unknown. CDR3 length equals 15 residues. Losses at the gene ends were 4 bases for V and 9 bases for J; bases not matched to a gene: 9. Germline V gene lookup returns CDR1 SEHNR and CDR2 FQNEAQ (reference sequence). This entry is derived from a study of shared clonotypes between healthy human individuals. For the study at large: Three plates each covered CD4 naive and memory; CD8 naive two, CD8 memory one. Points from the study as a whole: Clonotypes not shared had lower generation probabilities than those common to all four donors. Clonotypes that were shared across a handful of donors made up around 5.5% of naive CD4 clonotypes. Enrolling few donors narrowed the genetic and exposure-history diversity that was represented.

Profiling relied on immunoSEQ multiplex PCR, and the TCRdb table lists in-frame clones only, not all of them. The sample consists of more than 2 million clones, around 95% of them appearing once. V gene TRBV7-9 combines with J gene TRBJ2-1; 10 bases are a match to TRBD2. The material sequenced was naive CD4+ T cells sorted from blood. Subset denoted: CD45RA+ positively selected. The clonotype comes from a man younger than 35 in good health. CDR3 DNA sequence: TGTGCCAGCAGCTCCTCCAGCGGGGGGGCCGTTGAGCAGTTCTTC. Translated, it gives CASSSSSGGAVEQFF.